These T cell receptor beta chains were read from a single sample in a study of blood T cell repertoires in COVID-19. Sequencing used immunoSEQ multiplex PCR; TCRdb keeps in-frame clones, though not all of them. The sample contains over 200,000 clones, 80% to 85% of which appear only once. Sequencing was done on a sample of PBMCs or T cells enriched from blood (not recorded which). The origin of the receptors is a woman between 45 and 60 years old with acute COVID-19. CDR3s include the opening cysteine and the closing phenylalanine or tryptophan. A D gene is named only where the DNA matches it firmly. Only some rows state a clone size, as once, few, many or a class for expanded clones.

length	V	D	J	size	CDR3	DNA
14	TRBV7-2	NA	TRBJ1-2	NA	CASSSAGANYGYTF	TGTGCCAGCAGCTCGGCTGGAGCTAACTATGGCTACACCTTC
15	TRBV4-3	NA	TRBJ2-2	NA	CASSQQQGNTGELFF	TGCGCCAGCAGCCAACAGCAGGGAAACACCGGGGAGCTGTTTTTT
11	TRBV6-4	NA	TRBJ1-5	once	CASRLNQPQHF	TGTGCCAGCAGACTGAATCAGCCCCAGCATTTT
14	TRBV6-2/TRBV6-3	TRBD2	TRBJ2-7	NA	CASSQRWEGSEQYF	TGTGCCAGCAGCCAGAGGTGGGAGGGGTCCGAGCAGTACTTC
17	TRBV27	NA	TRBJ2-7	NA	CASSVGTLEKTRAEQYF	TGTGCCAGCAGTGTCGGGACACTTGAAAAAACCCGCGCCGAGCAGTACTTC
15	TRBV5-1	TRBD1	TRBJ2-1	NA	CASSSQGAGYNEQFF	TGCGCCAGCAGCTCACAGGGGGCTGGGTACAATGAGCAGTTCTTC
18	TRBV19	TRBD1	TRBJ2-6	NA	CASSTTGTASSGANVLTF	TGTGCCAGTAGCACGACAGGGACGGCGTCTTCTGGGGCCAACGTCCTGACTTTC
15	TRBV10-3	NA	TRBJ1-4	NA	CAITRRRGENEKLFF	TGTGCCATCACAAGGCGTCGGGGTGAAAATGAAAAACTGTTTTTT
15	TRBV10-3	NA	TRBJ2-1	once	CAIRAGHNSYNEQFF	TGTGCCATCAGGGCGGGCCACAACTCCTACAATGAGCAGTTCTTC
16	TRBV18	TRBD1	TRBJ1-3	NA	CASSPPGDRSRNTIYF	TGTGCCAGCTCACCTCCGGGGGACAGGTCGCGAAACACCATATATTTT
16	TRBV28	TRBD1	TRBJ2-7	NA	CASPPRGQENSYEQYF	TGTGCCAGCCCCCCTAGGGGACAGGAAAACTCCTACGAGCAGTACTTC
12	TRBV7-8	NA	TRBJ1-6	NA	CASSPDYSPLHF	TGTGCCAGCAGCCCGGACTATTCACCCCTCCACTTT
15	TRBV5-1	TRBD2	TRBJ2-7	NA	CASSFSGGPSYEQYF	TGCGCCAGCAGCTTTAGCGGGGGCCCCTCCTACGAGCAGTACTTC
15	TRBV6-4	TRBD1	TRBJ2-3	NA	CASSTGTGHTDTQYF	TGTGCCAGCTCAACAGGGACAGGGCACACAGATACGCAGTATTTT
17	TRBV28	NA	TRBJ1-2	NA	CASSAHAAGKDIYGYTF	TGTGCCAGCAGCGCCCACGCGGCAGGGAAGGACATCTATGGCTACACCTTC
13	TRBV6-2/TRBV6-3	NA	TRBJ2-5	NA	CASSFGGSEPQYF	TGTGCCAGCAGTTTTGGGGGGTCAGAACCCCAGTACTTC
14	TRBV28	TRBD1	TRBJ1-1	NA	CASSLSRGQAEAFF	TGTGCCAGCAGTTTATCGAGGGGACAGGCGGAAGCTTTCTTT
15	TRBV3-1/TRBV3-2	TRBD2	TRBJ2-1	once	CASSQSGTSYNEQFF	TGTGCCAGCAGCCAATCCGGGACTAGCTACAATGAGCAGTTCTTC
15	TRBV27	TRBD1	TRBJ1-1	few	CASSKATGTITEAFF	TGTGCCAGCAGTAAAGCGACAGGGACAATCACTGAAGCTTTCTTT
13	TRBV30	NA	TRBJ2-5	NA	CAWSSGLQETQYF	TGTGCCTGGAGTTCTGGGCTTCAAGAGACCCAGTACTTC
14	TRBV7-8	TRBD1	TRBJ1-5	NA	CASSTGGFNQPQHF	TGTGCCAGCAGTACAGGGGGTTTCAATCAGCCCCAGCATTTT
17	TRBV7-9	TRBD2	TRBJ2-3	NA	CASSPYAAGGRGDTQYF	TGTGCCAGCAGCCCCTATGCAGCGGGGGGGCGTGGAGATACGCAGTATTTT
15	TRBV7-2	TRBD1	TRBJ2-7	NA	CASSYRQGAGYEQYF	TGTGCCAGCAGCTACCGACAGGGGGCAGGGTACGAGCAGTACTTC
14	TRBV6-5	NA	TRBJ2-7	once	CASSYGDSGSEQYF	TGTGCCAGCAGTTACGGGGATTCCGGGAGCGAGCAGTACTTC
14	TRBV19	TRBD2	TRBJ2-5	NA	CASSRGGNQETQYF	TGTGCCAGTAGTCGGGGGGGAAACCAAGAGACCCAGTACTTC
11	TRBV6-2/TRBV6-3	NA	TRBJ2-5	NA	CASSPLETQYF	TGTGCCAGCAGCCCTCTGGAGACCCAGTACTTC
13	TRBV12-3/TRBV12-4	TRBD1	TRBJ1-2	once	CASSLGDRSGYTF	TGTGCCAGCAGTCTGGGGGACAGGAGCGGCTACACCTTC
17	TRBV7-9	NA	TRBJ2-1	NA	CASSLVSALARYNEQFF	TGTGCCAGCAGCTTAGTGTCCGCCCTAGCGCGCTACAATGAGCAGTTCTTC
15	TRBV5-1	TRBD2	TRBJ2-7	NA	CASSLGAGNTYEQYF	TGCGCCAGCAGCTTAGGAGCGGGGAATACCTACGAGCAGTACTTC
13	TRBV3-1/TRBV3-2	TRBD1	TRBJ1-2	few	CASGSGTGDGYTF	TGTGCCAGCGGATCCGGGACAGGGGACGGCTACACCTTC
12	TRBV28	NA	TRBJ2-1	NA	CASSVGTYEQFF	TGTGCCAGCAGTGTTGGGACATATGAGCAGTTCTTC
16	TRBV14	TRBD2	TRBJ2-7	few	CASSQPPGTSADEQYF	TGTGCCAGCAGCCAGCCCCCCGGGACTAGCGCTGACGAGCAGTACTTC
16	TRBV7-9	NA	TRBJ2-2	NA	CASSLGLGSNTGELFF	TGTGCCAGCAGCTTAGGCCTGGGCTCGAACACCGGGGAGCTGTTTTTT
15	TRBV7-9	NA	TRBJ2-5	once	CASSGTGITQETQYF	TGTGCCAGCAGCGGTACAGGGATAACGCAAGAGACCCAGTACTTC
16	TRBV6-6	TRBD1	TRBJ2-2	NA	CASSLRDRVNTGELFF	TGTGCCAGCAGTCTCCGGGACAGGGTGAACACCGGGGAGCTGTTTTTT
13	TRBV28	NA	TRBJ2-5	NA	CASSKQGLETQYF	TGTGCCAGCAGCAAACAGGGTCTGGAGACCCAGTACTTC
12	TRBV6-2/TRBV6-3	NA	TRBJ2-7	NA	CASSFNGWEQYF	TGTGCCAGCAGTTTTAACGGGTGGGAGCAGTACTTC
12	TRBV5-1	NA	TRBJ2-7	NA	CASSGGTYEQYF	TGCGCCAGCAGTGGGGGGACCTACGAGCAGTACTTC
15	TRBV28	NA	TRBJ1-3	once	CASRSGQPGGNTIYF	TGTGCCAGTCGATCAGGACAGCCGGGAGGAAACACCATATATTTT
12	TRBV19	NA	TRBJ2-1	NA	CASSTERNEQFF	TGTGCCAGTAGTACCGAGAGGAATGAGCAGTTCTTC
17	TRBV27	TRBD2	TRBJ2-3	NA	CASSLWGLAGVGDTQYF	TGTGCCAGCAGTTTATGGGGACTAGCGGGAGTTGGAGATACGCAGTATTTT
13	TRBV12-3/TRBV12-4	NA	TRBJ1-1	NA	CASSFRESAEAFF	TGTGCCAGCAGTTTCCGGGAGAGTGCTGAAGCTTTCTTT
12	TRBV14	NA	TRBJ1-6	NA	CASSIINSPLHF	TGTGCCAGCAGCATCATTAATTCACCCCTCCACTTT
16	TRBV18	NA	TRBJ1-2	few	CASSSASGARGNGYTF	TGTGCCAGCTCATCAGCCTCCGGGGCCAGGGGTAATGGCTACACCTTC